This TCR beta chain derives from a study of T cells after yellow fever vaccination. There are a few counts of this clonotype. Antigen specificity is unknown. TCRdb passed the 5' RACE reads through MiXCR, listing each CDR3 protein once. Of 300,000 or so distinct CDR3 sequences listed, 8.5% to 10% were seen once; the top ten hold about 3.5%. V lost 4 bases and J lost 6, with 7 bases in between. This CDR3 spans 13 amino acids. Germline V CDR1 and CDR2: SGHAT, FQNNGV. Regarding the study as a whole: Overlap between CD4 and CD8 compartments was detected for a small share of clonotypes. Subsequent booster samples again held most clones from primary vaccination (96% CD4, about 90% CD8).

The clonotype was recovered from a man aged 18 to 30 who received the YFV17D yellow fever vaccine. The rearrangement uses TRBV11-2 and TRBJ1-6, with D uncertain. Here the sequenced sample was CD4+ T cells sorted from PBMCs, taken 5 days after the yellow fever booster vaccination. The CDR3 DNA follows: TGTGCCAGCAGCTCGAATCTTAATTCACCCCTCCACTTT. Translation gives CASSSNLNSPLHF.